This T cell receptor beta chain was sequenced in a study of Ad26.COV2.S vaccination and SARS-CoV-2 variants. Study details: A participant enrolled in the COV1001 Ad26.COV2.S trial arm provided the sample.

Repertoires were generated with immunoSEQ multiplex PCR, while TCRdb's copy carries only in-frame clones and drops some. The table lists fewer than 400,000 clones, approximately 89% of them singletons. Treatment noted: over 15 received Ad26.COV2.S at low or high dose, single or two shots; about 5 received placebo; per-sample allocation not given. The samples date from day 63 after the first vaccine or placebo injection. The CDR3 runs 12 residues. Germline V lookup: CDR1 LNHDA, CDR2 SQIVND (reference sequence). V dropped 5 bases and J dropped 7 bases, with 6 bases sitting between them. The TCR comes from a person between 18 and 60 years old who received the Ad26.COV2.S COVID-19 vaccine or a placebo. The J gene is TRBJ1-6, the V gene TRBV19; possible D gene TRBD1, 5 bases. This specimen was peripheral blood, taken in a trial of Ad26.COV2.S vaccine versus placebo. For the CDR3, the DNA is TGTGCCAGTAGTGAGGGGAATTCACCCCTCCACTTT. It specifies CASSEGNSPLHF.